This entry features one T cell receptor (beta chain) sequence. This record belongs to a study of control samples from healthy donors and cancer patients. The CDR3 totals 12 residues. Germline CDR1 reads MNHEY; CDR2 reads SVGEGT. Trimming stripped 6 bases from V and 7 bases from J, with 12 bases between. Libraries were prepared by immunoSEQ multiplex PCR; TCRdb keeps only in-frame clonotypes and omits some of them. The profile shows more than 95,000 clones, over 90% of them singletons. The source material was blood. This TCR came from a man aged 30 to 39 in good health. This chain uses TRBV6-2 or TRBV6-3 with TRBJ1-1, with D unresolved. The CDR3 coding sequence is TGTGCCAGCAGCCCTCGGGAGGGTGAAGCTTTCTTT. Its protein is CASSPREGEAFF.